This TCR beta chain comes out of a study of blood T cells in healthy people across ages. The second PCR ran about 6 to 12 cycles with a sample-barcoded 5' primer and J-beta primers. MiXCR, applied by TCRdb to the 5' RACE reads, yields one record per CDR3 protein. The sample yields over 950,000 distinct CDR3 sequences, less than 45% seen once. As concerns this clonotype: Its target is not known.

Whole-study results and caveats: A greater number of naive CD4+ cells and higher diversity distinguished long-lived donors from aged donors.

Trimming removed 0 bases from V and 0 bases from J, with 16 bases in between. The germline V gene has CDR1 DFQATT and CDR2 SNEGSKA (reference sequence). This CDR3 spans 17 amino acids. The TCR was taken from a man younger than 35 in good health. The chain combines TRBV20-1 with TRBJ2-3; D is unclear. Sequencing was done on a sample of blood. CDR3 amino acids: CSARDVLTATSTDTQYF. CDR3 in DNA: TGCAGTGCTAGAGATGTCTTGACGGCTACAAGCACAGATACGCAGTATTTT.